This TCR beta chain is drawn from a study of blood T cell repertoires in COVID-19. Looking at the study overall: The United States, Italy and Spain were the sources of the acute and convalescent COVID-19 samples.

V shed 0 bases, J shed 5 bases, and the junction held 6 bases outside the gene matches. The CDR3 spans 15 residues. The V gene's germline CDR1 is SGHDT and CDR2 YYEEEE. Sequencing used immunoSEQ multiplex PCR; TCRdb keeps in-frame clones, though not all of them. The sample contains about 250,000 clones, 70% to 90% of which appear only once. The sequencing input was peripheral blood. This clonotype was sampled from a man younger than 35 with active or convalescent COVID-19. V gene TRBV5-6 combines with J gene TRBJ2-7; 9 bases agree with TRBD2. In DNA form, the CDR3 reads TGTGCCAGCAGCTTGGTCGGTAGCGGGGGAGACGAGCAGTACTTC. Translated, it gives CASSLVGSGGDEQYF.